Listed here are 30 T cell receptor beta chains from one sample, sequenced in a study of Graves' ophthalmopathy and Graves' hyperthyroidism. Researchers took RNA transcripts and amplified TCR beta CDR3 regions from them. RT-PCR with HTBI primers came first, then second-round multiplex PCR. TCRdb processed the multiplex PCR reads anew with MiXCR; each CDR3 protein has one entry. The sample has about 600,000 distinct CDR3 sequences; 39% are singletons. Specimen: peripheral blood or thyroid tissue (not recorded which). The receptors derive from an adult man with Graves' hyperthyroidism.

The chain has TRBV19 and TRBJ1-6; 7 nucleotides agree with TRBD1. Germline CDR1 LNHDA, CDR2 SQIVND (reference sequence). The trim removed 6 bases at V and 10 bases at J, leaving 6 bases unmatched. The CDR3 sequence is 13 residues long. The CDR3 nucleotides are TGTGCCAGTAGAAGGGACAGTTACTCACCCCTCCACTTT. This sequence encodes CASRRDSYSPLHF.

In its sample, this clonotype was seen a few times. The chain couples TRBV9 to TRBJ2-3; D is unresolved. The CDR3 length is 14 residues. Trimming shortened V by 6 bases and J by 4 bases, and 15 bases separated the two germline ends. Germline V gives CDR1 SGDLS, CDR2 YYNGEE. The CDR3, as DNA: TGTGCCAGCAACGGCGTTATTGGGTCAGATACGCAGTATTTT. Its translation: CASNGVIGSDTQYF. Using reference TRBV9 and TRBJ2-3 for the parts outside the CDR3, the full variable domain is DSGVTQTPKHLITATGQRVTLRCSPRSGDLSVYWYQQSLDQGLQFLIQYYNGEERAKGNILERFSAQQFPDLHSELNLSSLELGDSALYFCASNGVIGSDTQYFGPGTRLTVL.

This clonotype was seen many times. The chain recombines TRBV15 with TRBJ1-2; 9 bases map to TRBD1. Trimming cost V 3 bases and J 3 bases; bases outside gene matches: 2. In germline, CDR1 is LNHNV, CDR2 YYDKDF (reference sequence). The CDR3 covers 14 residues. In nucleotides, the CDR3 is TGTGCCACCAGCAGGGACAGGGGATACTATGGCTACACCTTC. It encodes CATSRDRGYYGYTF.

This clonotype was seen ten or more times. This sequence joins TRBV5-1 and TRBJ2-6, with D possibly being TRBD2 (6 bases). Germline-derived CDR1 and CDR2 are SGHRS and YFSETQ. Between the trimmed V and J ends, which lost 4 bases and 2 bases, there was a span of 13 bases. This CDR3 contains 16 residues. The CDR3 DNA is TGCGCCAGCAGCCCGACGAGGGAGGCTGGGGCCAACGTCCTGACTTTC. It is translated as CASSPTREAGANVLTF.

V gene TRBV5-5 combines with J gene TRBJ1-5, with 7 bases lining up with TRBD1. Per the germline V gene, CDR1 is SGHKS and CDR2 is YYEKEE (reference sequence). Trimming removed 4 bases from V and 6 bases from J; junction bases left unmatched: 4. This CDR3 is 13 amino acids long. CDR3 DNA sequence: TGTGCCAGCAGCGCCGACAGGGCTCAGCCCCAGCATTTT. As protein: CASSADRAQPQHF.

CDR3: CASSLRAGGDFTDTQYF. DNA of the CDR3: TGTGCCAGCAGCTTAAGAGCGGGAGGGGATTTCACAGATACGCAGTATTTT. The chain combines TRBV7-6 with TRBJ2-3, with 10 bases matching TRBD2. Trimming removed 2 bases from V and 2 bases from J; junction bases left unmatched: 7. Germline V lookup: CDR1 SGHVS, CDR2 FNYEAQ. This CDR3 is 17 amino acids long.

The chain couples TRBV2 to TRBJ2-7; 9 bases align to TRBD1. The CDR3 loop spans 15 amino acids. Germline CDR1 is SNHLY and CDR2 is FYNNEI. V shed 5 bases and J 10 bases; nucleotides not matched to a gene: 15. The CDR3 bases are TGTGCCAGCAGTACCCCGGGACAGGGAGTACGAGAACAGTACTTC. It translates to CASSTPGQGVREQYF.

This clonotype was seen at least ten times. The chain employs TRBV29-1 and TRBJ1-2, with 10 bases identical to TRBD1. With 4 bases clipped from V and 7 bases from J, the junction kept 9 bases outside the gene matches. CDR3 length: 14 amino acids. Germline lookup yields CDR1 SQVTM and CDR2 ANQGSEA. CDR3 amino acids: CSVVLTGGSSGYTF. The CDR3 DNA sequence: TGCAGCGTTGTCCTGACAGGGGGCTCTAGTGGCTACACCTTC. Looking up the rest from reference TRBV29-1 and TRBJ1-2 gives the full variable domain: SAVISQKPSRDICQRGTSLTIQCQVDSQVTMMFWYRQQPGQSLTLIATANQGSEATYESGFVIDKFPISRPNLTFSTLTVSNMSPEDSSIYLCSVVLTGGSSGYTFGSGTRLTVV.

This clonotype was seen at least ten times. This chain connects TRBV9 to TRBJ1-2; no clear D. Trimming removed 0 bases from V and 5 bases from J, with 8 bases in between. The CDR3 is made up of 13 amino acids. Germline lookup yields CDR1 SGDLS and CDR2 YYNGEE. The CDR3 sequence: CASSVADNYGYTF. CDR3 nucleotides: TGTGCCAGCAGCGTAGCTGACAATTATGGCTACACCTTC.

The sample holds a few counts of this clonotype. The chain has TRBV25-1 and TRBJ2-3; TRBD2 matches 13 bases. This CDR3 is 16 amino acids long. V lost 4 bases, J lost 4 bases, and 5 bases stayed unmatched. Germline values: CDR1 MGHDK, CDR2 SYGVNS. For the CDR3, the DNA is TGTGCCAGCAGTGGCGCCACTAGCGGGAGGGCAGATACGCAGTATTTT. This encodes CASSGATSGRADTQYF.

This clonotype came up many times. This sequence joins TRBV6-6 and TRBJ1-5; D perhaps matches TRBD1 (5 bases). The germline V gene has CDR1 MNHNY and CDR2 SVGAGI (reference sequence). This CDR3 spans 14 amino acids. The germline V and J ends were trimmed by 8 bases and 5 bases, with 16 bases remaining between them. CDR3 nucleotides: TGTGCCAGCTGTGACGGACAAGCCTATCAGCCCCAGCATTTT. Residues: CASCDGQAYQPQHF.

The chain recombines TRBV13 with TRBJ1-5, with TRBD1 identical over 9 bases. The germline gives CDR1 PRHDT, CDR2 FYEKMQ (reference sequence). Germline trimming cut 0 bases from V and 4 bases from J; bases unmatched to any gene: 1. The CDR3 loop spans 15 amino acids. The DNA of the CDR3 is TGTGCCAGCAGCTTAGGGGACAGGGGTAATCAGCCCCAGCATTTT. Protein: CASSLGDRGNQPQHF. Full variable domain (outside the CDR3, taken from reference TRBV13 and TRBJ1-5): AAGVIQSPRHLIKEKRETATLKCYPIPRHDTVYWYQQGPGQDPQFLISFYEKMQSDKGSIPDRFSAQQFSDYHSELNMSSLELGDSALYFCASSLGDRGNQPQHFGDGTRLSIL.

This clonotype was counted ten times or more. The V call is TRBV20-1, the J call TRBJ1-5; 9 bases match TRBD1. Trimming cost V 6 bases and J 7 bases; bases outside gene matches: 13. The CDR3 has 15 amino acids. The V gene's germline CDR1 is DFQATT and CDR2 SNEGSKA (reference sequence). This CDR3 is CSAELTGGFGQPQHF. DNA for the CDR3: TGCAGTGCGGAATTAACAGGGGGCTTCGGCCAGCCCCAGCATTTT.

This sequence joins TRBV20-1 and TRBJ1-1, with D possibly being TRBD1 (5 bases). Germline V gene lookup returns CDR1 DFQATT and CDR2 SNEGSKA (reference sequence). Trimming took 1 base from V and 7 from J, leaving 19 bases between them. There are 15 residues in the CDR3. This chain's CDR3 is CSARAPGLLRGEAFF. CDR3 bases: TGCAGTGCTAGAGCTCCGGGACTCCTGAGGGGTGAAGCTTTCTTT.

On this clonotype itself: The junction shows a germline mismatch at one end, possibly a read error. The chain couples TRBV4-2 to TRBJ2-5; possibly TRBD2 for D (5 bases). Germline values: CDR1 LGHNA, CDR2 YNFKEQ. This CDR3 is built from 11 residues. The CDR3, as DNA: TGTGCCAGCAGCCCACCGGACTCCTTAAACTTC. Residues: CASSPPDSLNF.

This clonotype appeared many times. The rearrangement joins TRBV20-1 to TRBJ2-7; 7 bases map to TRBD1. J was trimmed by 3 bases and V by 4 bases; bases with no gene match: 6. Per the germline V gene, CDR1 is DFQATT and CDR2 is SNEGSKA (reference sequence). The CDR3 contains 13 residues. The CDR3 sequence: CSATPGQIYEQYF. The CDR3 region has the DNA TGCAGTGCTACCCCGGGACAGATCTACGAGCAGTACTTC.

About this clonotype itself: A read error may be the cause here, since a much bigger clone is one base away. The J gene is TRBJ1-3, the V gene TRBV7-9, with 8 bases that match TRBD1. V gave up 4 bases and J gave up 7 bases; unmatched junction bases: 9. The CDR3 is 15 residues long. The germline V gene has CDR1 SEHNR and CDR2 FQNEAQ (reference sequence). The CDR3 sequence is CASSSDGQGRNTIYF. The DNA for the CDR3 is TGTGCCAGCAGCTCCGACGGACAGGGAAGGAACACCATATATTTT.

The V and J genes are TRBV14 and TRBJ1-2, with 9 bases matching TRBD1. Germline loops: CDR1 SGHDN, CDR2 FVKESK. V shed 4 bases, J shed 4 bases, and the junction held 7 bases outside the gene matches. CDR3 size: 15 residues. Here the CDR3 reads CASSPGQGGGYGYTF. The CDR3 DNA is TGTGCCAGCAGCCCGGGACAGGGAGGCGGCTATGGCTACACCTTC.

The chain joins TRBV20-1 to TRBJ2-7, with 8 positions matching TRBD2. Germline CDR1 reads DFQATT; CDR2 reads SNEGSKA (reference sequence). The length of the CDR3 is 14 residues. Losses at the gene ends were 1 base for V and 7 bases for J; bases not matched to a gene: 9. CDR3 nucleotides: TGCAGTGCTAGAGGGCTAGCGGGTAGCAATGAGCAGTACTTC. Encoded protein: CSARGLAGSNEQYF.

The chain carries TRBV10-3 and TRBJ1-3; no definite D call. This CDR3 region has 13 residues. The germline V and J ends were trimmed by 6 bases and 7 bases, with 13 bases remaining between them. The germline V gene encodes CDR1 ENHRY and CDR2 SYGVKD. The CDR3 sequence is CAIRRGSINTIYF. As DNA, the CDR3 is TGTGCCATCAGGAGAGGATCGATTAACACCATATATTTT.

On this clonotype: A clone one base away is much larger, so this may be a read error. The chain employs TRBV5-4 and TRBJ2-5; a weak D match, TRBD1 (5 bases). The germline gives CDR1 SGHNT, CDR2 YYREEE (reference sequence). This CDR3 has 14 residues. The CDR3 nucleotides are TGTGCCAGCAGCTTGGAACAGGACCAAGAGGCCCAGTACTTC. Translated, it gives CASSLEQDQEAQYF.

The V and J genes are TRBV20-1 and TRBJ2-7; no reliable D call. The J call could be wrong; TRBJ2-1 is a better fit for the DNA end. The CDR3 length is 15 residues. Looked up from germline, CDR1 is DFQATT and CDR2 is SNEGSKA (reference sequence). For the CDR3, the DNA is TGCAGTGCTAGAGATGCCCCCGTCGGGTCCCATGAGCAGTTCTTC. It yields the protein CSARDAPVGSHEQFF.

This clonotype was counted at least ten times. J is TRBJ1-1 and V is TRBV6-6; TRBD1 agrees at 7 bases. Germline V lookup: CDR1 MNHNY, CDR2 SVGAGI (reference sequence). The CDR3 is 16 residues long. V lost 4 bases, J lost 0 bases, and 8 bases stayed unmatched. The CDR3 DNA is TGTGCCAGCAGTTGGGGGGACAGTACTATGAACACTGAAGCTTTCTTT. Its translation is CASSWGDSTMNTEAFF.

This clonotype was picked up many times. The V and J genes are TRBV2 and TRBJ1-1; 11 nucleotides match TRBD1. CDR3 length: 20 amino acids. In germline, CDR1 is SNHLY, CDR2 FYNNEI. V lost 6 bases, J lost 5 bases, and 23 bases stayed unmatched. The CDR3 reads CASRRGYRTGGQGVETEAFF. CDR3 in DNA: TGTGCCAGCAGGAGGGGGTACCGGACAGGGGGCCAAGGTGTGGAAACTGAAGCTTTCTTT.

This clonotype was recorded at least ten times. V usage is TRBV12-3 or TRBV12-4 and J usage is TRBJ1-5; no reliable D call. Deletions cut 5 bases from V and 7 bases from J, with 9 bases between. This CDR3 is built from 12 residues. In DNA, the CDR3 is TGTGCCAGCAGTCTCCCCTCCCAGCCCCAGCATTTT. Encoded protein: CASSLPSQPQHF.

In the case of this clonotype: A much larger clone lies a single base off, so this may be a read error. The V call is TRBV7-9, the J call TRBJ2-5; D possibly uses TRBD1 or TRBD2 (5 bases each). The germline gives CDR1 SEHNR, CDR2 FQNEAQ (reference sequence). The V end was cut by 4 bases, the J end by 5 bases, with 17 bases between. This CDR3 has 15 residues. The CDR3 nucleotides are TGTGCCAGCAGCTCAGGGAAGCGGACCGGGGAGACCCAGTACTTC. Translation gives CASSSGKRTGETQYF.

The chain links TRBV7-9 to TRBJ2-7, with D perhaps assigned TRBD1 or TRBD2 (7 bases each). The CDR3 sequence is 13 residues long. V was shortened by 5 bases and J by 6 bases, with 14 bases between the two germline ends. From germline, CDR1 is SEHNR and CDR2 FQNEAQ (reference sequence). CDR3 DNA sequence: TGTGCCAGCAGCCGCACAGGGGAGGGCGAGCAGTACTTC. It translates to CASSRTGEGEQYF.

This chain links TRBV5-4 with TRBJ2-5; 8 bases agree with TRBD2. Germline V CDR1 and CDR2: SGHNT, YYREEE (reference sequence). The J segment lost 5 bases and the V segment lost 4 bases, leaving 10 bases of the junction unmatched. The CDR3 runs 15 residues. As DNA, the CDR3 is TGTGCCAGCAGCCCGGCGGGGGGTCCCCGGGAGACCCAGTACTTC. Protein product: CASSPAGGPRETQYF.

The CDR3 nucleotides read TGCGCCAGCAGCTTTACCCCAACAGGGGAATACGAGCAGTACTTC. Residues: CASSFTPTGEYEQYF. This chain joins TRBV5-1 and TRBJ2-7, with TRBD1 identical over 7 bases. Germline values: CDR1 SGHRS, CDR2 YFSETQ. V shed 2 bases, J shed 4 bases, and the junction held 9 bases outside the gene matches. The CDR3 consists of 15 residues.

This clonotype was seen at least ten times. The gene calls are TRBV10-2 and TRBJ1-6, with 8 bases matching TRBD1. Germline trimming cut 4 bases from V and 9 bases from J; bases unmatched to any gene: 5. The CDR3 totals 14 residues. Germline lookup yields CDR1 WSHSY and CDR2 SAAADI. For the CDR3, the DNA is TGCGCCAGCAGTGGGCAGGGGGCCGGTTCACCCCTCCACTTT. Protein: CASSGQGAGSPLHF.